The table lists the clone carrying this TCR beta chain with many counts. Its antigen is unknown. The record originates from a study of identical twins. This CDR3 spans 18 amino acids. The junction had 10 bases not matched to a gene; V was cut back by 1 base and J by 4 bases. Germline values: CDR1 LGHNA, CDR2 YSLEER. TCRdb recomputed calls from the 5' RACE reads with MiXCR, one row per CDR3 protein. The sample holds roughly 200,000 distinct CDR3 sequences; about 7.5% are singletons and the top ten take 1.5% to 2.5%. Findings and limits, study-wide: The study found that models underestimated out-of-frame TCR alpha sharing in monozygotic twins. Cord blood beta clonotypes that were abundant carried fewer insertions, and memory repertoires showed no such trend. Sequences that were beta out-of-frame showed weaker excess twin sharing.

The same sample was also studied in work on yellow fever vaccine responses in identical twins.

The specimen sequenced was memory (CD45RO+) T cells sorted from blood. V is TRBV4-3 and J is TRBJ2-2; the match to TRBD2 covers 9 bases. The receptor was derived from a woman between 18 and 30 years old in good health. The CDR3 protein is CASSQVSSGRTSTGELFF. CDR3 DNA: TGCGCCAGCAGCCAAGTTTCCAGCGGGAGGACTAGCACCGGGGAGCTGTTTTTT.